Listed here are 3 T cell receptor beta chains from one sample, sequenced in a study of blood T cells in healthy people across ages. Next came a second PCR, run for roughly 6 to 11 cycles, which used a sample-barcoded 5' primer along with a J-beta primer mix. In TCRdb, the 5' RACE reads were re-called with MiXCR into one record per CDR3 protein. The repertoire consists of about 930,000 distinct CDR3 sequences, with about 27% occurring once and the leading ten covering roughly a tenth. The same sample was also studied in work on T cells of mothers and their children.

Sequences were obtained from blood. These receptors all stem from a woman aged 40 to 49 in good health.

V usage is TRBV18 and J usage is TRBJ2-5, with 9 nucleotides matching TRBD1. The CDR3 runs 13 residues. Germline V gene data show CDR1 as KGHSH and CDR2 as LQKENI. J was trimmed by 3 bases and V by 5 bases; bases with no gene match: 1. The chain's CDR3 is CASSGQGKETQYF. The DNA for the CDR3 is TGTGCCAGCTCAGGACAGGGGAAAGAGACCCAGTACTTC.

The table lists this clonotype with many counts. This chain connects TRBV6-5 to TRBJ2-5; 9 nucleotides line up with TRBD1. Trimming removed 0 bases from V and 4 bases from J; junction bases left unmatched: 9. The CDR3 contains 17 residues. CDR1 and CDR2 from the germline V gene are MNHEY and SVGAGI. The DNA for the CDR3 is TGTGCCAGCAGTTACTCAACAGGGACAGGGTTAGGAGAGACCCAGTACTTC. As protein: CASSYSTGTGLGETQYF.

The chain recombines TRBV7-8 with TRBJ1-1; tentative D call: TRBD1 (5 bases). This CDR3 is built from 12 residues. Per the germline V gene, CDR1 is SGHVS and CDR2 is FQNEAQ. V lost 2 bases, J lost 5 bases, and 6 bases lay in between. CDR3 sequence (DNA): TGTGCCAGCAGCTTAAGACAGACTGAAGCTTTCTTT. It yields the protein CASSLRQTEAFF.